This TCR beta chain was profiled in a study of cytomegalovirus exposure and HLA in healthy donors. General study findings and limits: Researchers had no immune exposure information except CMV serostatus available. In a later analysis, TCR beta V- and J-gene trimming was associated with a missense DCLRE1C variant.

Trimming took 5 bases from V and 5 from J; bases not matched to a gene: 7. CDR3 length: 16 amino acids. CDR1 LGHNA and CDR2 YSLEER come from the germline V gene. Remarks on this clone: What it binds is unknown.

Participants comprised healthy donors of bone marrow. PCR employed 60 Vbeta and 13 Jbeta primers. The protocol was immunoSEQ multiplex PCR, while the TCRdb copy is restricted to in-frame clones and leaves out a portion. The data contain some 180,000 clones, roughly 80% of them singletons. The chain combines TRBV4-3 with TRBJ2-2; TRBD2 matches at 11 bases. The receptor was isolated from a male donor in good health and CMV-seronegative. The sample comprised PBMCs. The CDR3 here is CASSWELAGETGELFF. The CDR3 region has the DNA TGCGCCAGCAGCTGGGAACTAGCGGGGGAAACCGGGGAGCTGTTTTTT.